This T cell receptor (beta chain) stems from a study of control samples from healthy donors and cancer patients. Only in-frame clones appear in the TCRdb table, and some are missing; sequencing was by immunoSEQ multiplex PCR. The data show fewer than 150,000 clones, roughly 90% seen once. With respect to this clone: Distinct nucleotide sequences in the sample also encode this CDR3.

The germline V gene has CDR1 LNHDA and CDR2 SQIVND (reference sequence). The CDR3 has 13 residues. V gave up 5 bases and J gave up 3 bases, with 10 bases separating them. Sequences were obtained from blood. This TCR was recovered from a woman aged 18-29 years in good health. This chain connects TRBV19 to TRBJ2-5, with D maybe TRBD2 (6 bases). The CDR3 DNA follows: TGTGCCAGTAGTCGCGGGGTCGAAGAGACCCAGTACTTC. Translating it yields CASSRGVEETQYF.